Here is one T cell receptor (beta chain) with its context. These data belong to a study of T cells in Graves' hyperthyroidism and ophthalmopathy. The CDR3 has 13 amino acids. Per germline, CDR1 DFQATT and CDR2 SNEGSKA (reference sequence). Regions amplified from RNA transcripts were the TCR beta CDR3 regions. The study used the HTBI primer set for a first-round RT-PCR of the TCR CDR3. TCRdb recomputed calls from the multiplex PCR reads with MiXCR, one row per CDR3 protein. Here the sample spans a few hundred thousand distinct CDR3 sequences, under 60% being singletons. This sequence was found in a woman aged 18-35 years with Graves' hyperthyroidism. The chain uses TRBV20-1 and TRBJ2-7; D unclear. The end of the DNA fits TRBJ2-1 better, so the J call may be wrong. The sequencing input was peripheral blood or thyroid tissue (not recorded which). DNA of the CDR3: TGCAGTGCTAGAGCCCCCCGAGTGAACGAGCAGTTCTTC. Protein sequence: CSARAPRVNEQFF.